These 18 T cell receptor beta chains came from one sample sequenced in a study of T cell repertoires in cytomegalovirus infection. Their recognized antigens are unknown. TCRdb recomputed calls from the reads with MiXCR, one row per CDR3 protein. The sample has around 570,000 distinct CDR3 sequences; around 40% are singletons. Sequenced material: cultured PBMCs, taken from culture after CMV antigen stimulation. Every receptor here comes from a human donor in good health (CMV status not recorded). Some clones in this sample may be carry-over from other donors' samples.

The chain couples TRBV10-3 to TRBJ2-2, with 8 bases identical to TRBD2. V lost 7 bases to trimming and J lost 4 bases; unmatched junction nucleotides: 17. This CDR3 has 18 residues. The V gene's germline CDR1 is ENHRY and CDR2 SYGVKD. Here the CDR3 reads CAIKKRTSSGGGTGELFF. The CDR3 DNA sequence: TGTGCCATCAAAAAAAGGACTAGCTCGGGGGGGGGCACCGGGGAGCTGTTTTTT.

V is TRBV7-2 and J is TRBJ2-3, with 10 bases lining up with TRBD2. The CDR3 totals 22 residues. Germline-derived CDR1 and CDR2 are SGHTA and FQGNSA. The junction had 26 bases not matched to a gene; V was cut back by 4 bases and J by 4 bases. CDR3 loop: CASSSYWRWGLAGEVTADTQYF. The CDR3 nucleotides read TGTGCCAGCAGCTCCTACTGGCGGTGGGGGCTAGCGGGAGAGGTTACGGCAGATACGCAGTATTTT.

The rearrangement joins TRBV25-1 to TRBJ2-2, with 10 bases lining up with TRBD2. J gave up 4 bases and V 3 bases, and 5 bases lay outside the gene matches. The CDR3 runs 16 residues. Germline V gene data show CDR1 as MGHDK and CDR2 as SYGVNS. CDR3: CASSDTRTSGTGELFF. The CDR3 DNA is TGTGCCAGCAGTGACACCCGGACTAGCGGCACCGGGGAGCTGTTTTTT.

The chain carries TRBV19 and TRBJ2-7, with D possibly matching TRBD2 (6 bases). The ends were cut back, 10 bases at V and 3 bases at J, with 16 bases in the middle. Per the germline V gene, CDR1 is LNHDA and CDR2 is SQIVND (reference sequence). The CDR3 is 13 amino acids. For the CDR3, the DNA is TGTGCCACTATCGCGGGGAATTTCTACGAGCAGTACTTC. Protein product: CATIAGNFYEQYF.

This chain links TRBV7-4 with TRBJ1-3; D is unresolved. The V end lost 5 bases, the J end lost 7 bases, and 12 bases lay between the germline ends. The CDR3 is 13 residues long. Germline assignment: CDR1 SGHVT and CDR2 SQSDAQ. CDR3 bases: TGTGCCAGCAGCAGTATACCCGGGAACACCATATATTTT. The encoded protein is CASSSIPGNTIYF. Full variable domain (missing parts from reference TRBV7-4 and TRBJ1-3): GAGVSQSPRYKVAKRGRDVALRCDSISGHVTLYWYRQTLGQGSEVLTYSQSDAQRDKSGRPSGRFSAERPERSVSTLKIQRTEQGDSAVYLCASSSIPGNTIYFGEGSWLTVV.

J is TRBJ2-5 and V is TRBV7-6, with 7 nucleotides matching TRBD1. V lost 8 bases and J lost 0; bases outside the gene matches: 21. The length of the CDR3 is 19 residues. The germline V gene encodes CDR1 SGHVS and CDR2 FNYEAQ. The CDR3 coding sequence is TGTGCCAGCGCCCTGGGGGTAGGGGGCGCGCCCCTTGACCAAGAGACCCAGTACTTC. Translated: CASALGVGGAPLDQETQYF.

V gene TRBV7-6 combines with J gene TRBJ2-5; 10 bases agree with TRBD1. From germline, CDR1 is SGHVS and CDR2 FNYEAQ. V lost 5 bases to trimming and J lost 1 base; unmatched junction nucleotides: 7. There are 16 residues in the CDR3. The CDR3 nucleotides are TGTGCCAGCAGCCCTGAGAGGACAGGGGGCCAAGAGACCCAGTACTTC. It is translated as CASSPERTGGQETQYF.

This clonotype was detected once. The J gene is TRBJ2-5, the V gene TRBV10-3; either TRBD1 or TRBD2 may fit D (5 bases each). The CDR3 contains 14 residues. V lost 1 base and J 2 bases, leaving 8 bases between the germline ends. Germline CDR1 and CDR2: ENHRY and SYGVKD. The CDR3 region has the DNA TGTGCCATCAGTGAGTTCGGGGCGCAAGAGACCCAGTACTTC. Amino acids: CAISEFGAQETQYF.

This clonotype has only a few counts. The CDR3 coding sequence is TGTGCCAGCAGCTGGGGGGGGGACAACCTTAACTATGGCTACACCTTC. Its protein is CASSWGGDNLNYGYTF. This sequence joins TRBV5-4 and TRBJ1-2; TRBD1 might be the D (6 bases). The V gene lost 3 bases and the J gene lost 1 base, with 16 bases spanning the gap. This CDR3 is 16 amino acids long. Germline values: CDR1 SGHNT, CDR2 YYREEE (reference sequence).

J is TRBJ1-5 and V is TRBV6-6, with a possible D match to TRBD1 (6 bases). The CDR3 totals 13 residues. V lost 9 bases and J 1 base, leaving 10 bases between the germline ends. CDR1 is MNHNY and CDR2 is SVGAGI in the germline V gene (reference sequence). The CDR3 region is CASVDRSNQPQHF. In nucleotides, the CDR3 is TGTGCCAGTGTGGACAGAAGCAATCAGCCCCAGCATTTT.

CDR3 protein: CASNGPGTGHGYTF. CDR3 nucleotides: TGTGCCAGCAACGGTCCCGGGACAGGACATGGCTACACCTTC. The chain couples TRBV9 to TRBJ1-2; 8 bases line up with TRBD1. Germline trimming cut 6 bases from V and 6 bases from J; bases unmatched to any gene: 10. This CDR3 is 14 amino acids long. The V gene's germline CDR1 is SGDLS and CDR2 YYNGEE.

This clonotype was seen a handful of times. J is TRBJ2-2 and V is TRBV7-8, with a possible D match to TRBD1 (6 bases). Germline-derived CDR1 and CDR2 are SGHVS and FQNEAQ. CDR3 length: 17 amino acids. Trimming took 5 bases from V and 0 from J, leaving 16 bases between them. The CDR3 DNA reads as TGTGCCAGCAGCCTATACCAGGGGTCCGCGAACACCGGGGAGCTGTTTTTT. Protein: CASSLYQGSANTGELFF. The entire variable domain, with the rest obtained from reference TRBV7-8 and TRBJ2-2, is as follows: GAGVSQSPRYKVAKRGQDVALRCDPISGHVSLFWYQQALGQGPEFLTYFQNEAQLDKSGLPSDRFFAERPEGSVSTLKIQRTQQEDSAVYLCASSLYQGSANTGELFFGEGSRLTVL.

This clonotype came up a few times. In nucleotides, the CDR3 is TGTGCCAGCAGTGAAGGACTAGCGGATTCGAGCTCCTACGAGCAGTACTTC. It encodes CASSEGLADSSSYEQYF. This chain links TRBV6-2 or TRBV6-3 with TRBJ2-7, with TRBD2 identical over 10 bases. From germline, CDR1 is MNHEY and CDR2 SVGEGT. Trimming removed 5 bases from V and 0 bases from J; junction bases left unmatched: 10. The CDR3 loop spans 17 amino acids.

CDR3 residues: CASSEAAAGQPQHF. In DNA form, the CDR3 reads TGTGCCAGCAGTGAAGCGGCCGCGGGTCAGCCCCAGCATTTT. V gene TRBV2 combines with J gene TRBJ1-5, with D hard to call. Germline CDR1 reads SNHLY; CDR2 reads FYNNEI. With 0 bases removed from V and 6 bases from J, the gap between germline ends came to 9 bases. The CDR3 has 14 residues.

This clonotype was detected only once. J is TRBJ1-4 and V is TRBV6-5; TRBD1 is a possible D gene (5 bases). The germline CDR1 and CDR2 sequences are MNHEY and SVGAGI. Trimming pared 1 base from V and 8 bases from J, leaving 11 bases between. The CDR3 is made up of 14 amino acids. The CDR3 protein is CASSYLGDWEKLFF. As DNA, the CDR3 is TGTGCCAGCAGTTACTTGGGGGATTGGGAAAAACTGTTTTTT.

The gene calls are TRBV7-2 and TRBJ1-6; D gene uncertain. Germline CDR1 SGHTA, CDR2 FQGNSA. Trimming took 6 bases from V and 7 from J, leaving 19 bases between them. The CDR3 runs 16 residues. The CDR3 is CASRAEGGRGNSPLHF. The DNA of the CDR3 is TGTGCCAGCAGGGCTGAGGGAGGGCGCGGGAATTCACCCCTCCACTTT.

This clonotype was seen just once. This chain connects TRBV19 to TRBJ2-3, with D hard to call. This CDR3 is 16 amino acids long. V lost 3 bases, J lost 0 bases, and 13 bases lay in between. CDR1 LNHDA and CDR2 SQIVND come from the germline V gene (reference sequence). CDR3: CASSIMADRSTDTQYF. In DNA form, the CDR3 reads TGTGCCAGTAGTATTATGGCGGACCGGAGCACAGATACGCAGTATTTT.

The table lists this clonotype with a few counts. The chain links TRBV2 to TRBJ2-3, with unresolved D. Germline CDR1 reads SNHLY; CDR2 reads FYNNEI. This CDR3 region has 12 residues. V was shortened by 4 bases and J by 4 bases, with 6 bases between the two germline ends. CDR3 region: CASSVYADTQYF. In nucleotides, the CDR3 is TGTGCCAGCAGTGTTTACGCAGATACGCAGTATTTT.